These 25 T cell receptor beta chains originate from one sample sequenced in a study of blood T cell repertoires in COVID-19. Using immunoSEQ multiplex PCR, the repertoire was profiled, and TCRdb retains in-frame clones only, with some absent. Of 200,000 or so clones listed, 84% are singletons. Sequenced input: peripheral blood. Receptors were obtained from a man aged 40-49 years who had recovered from COVID-19.

The chain employs TRBV5-6 and TRBJ1-3; the D is unclear. The V gene's germline CDR1 is SGHDT and CDR2 YYEEEE. The CDR3 is 16 amino acids. Trimming left V 2 bases short and J 2 bases short, with 14 bases between. The CDR3 DNA sequence: TGTGCCAGCAGCTTCGGAGTAACCGTTACTGGAAACACCATATATTTT. Amino acids: CASSFGVTVTGNTIYF.

This clone was seen only a few times. The CDR3, as DNA: TGTGCCAGCAGCGTCCGGGACAGGGGGCCTTGGGAATACACCTTC. Translated: CASSVRDRGPWEYTF. The V call is TRBV5-6, the J call TRBJ1-2; 12 bases line up with TRBD1. With V trimmed by 4 bases and J by 11 bases, 12 bases remained unmatched. Germline CDR1 and CDR2: SGHDT and YYEEEE. The CDR3 runs to 15 residues.

This clone showed up just once. The genes are TRBV6-2 or TRBV6-3 and TRBJ2-3; 11 bases line up with TRBD2. The CDR3 extends over 14 amino acids. Germline V gives CDR1 MNHEY, CDR2 SVGEGT. The trim removed 4 bases at V and 5 bases at J, leaving 2 bases unmatched. CDR3 sequence (DNA): TGTGCCAGCAGTTCGACTAGCGGGGTAGATACGCAGTATTTT. This codes for CASSSTSGVDTQYF.

The genes are TRBV5-1 and TRBJ2-1; TRBD2 matches 10 bases. Germline loops: CDR1 SGHRS, CDR2 YFSETQ. The V segment lost 1 base and the J segment 10 bases; nucleotides outside the gene matches: 8. The CDR3 consists of 15 residues. The CDR3 loop reads CASSLSVAGGGEQFF. CDR3 sequence (DNA): TGCGCCAGCAGCTTGAGTGTAGCGGGAGGAGGAGAGCAGTTCTTC. Filled out from reference TRBV5-1 and TRBJ2-1, the complete variable domain reads KAGVTQTPRYLIKTRGQQVTLSCSPISGHRSVSWYQQTPGQGLQFLFEYFSETQRNKGNFPGRFSGRQFSNSRSEMNVSTLELGDSALYLCASSLSVAGGGEQFFGPGTRLTVL.

The rearrangement uses TRBV19 and TRBJ1-1; 7 bases fit TRBD1. This CDR3 is built from 16 residues. The germline V gene has CDR1 LNHDA and CDR2 SQIVND (reference sequence). V gave up 9 bases and J gave up 5 bases; unmatched junction bases: 18. CDR3 sequence reads: CASKKDPRTGGTEAFF. DNA for the CDR3: TGTGCCAGCAAGAAAGACCCCCGGACAGGTGGTACTGAAGCTTTCTTT. Complete variable domain (other parts from reference TRBV19 and TRBJ1-1): DGGITQSPKYLFRKEGQNVTLSCEQNLNHDAMYWYRQDPGQGLRLIYYSQIVNDFQKGDIAEGYSVSREKKESFPLTVTSAQKNPTAFYLCASKKDPRTGGTEAFFGQGTRLTVV.

The gene calls are TRBV28 and TRBJ1-2; 9 nucleotides align to TRBD1. Per the germline V gene, CDR1 is MDHEN and CDR2 is SYDVKM. V lost 4 bases and J lost 7; bases outside the gene matches: 7. The CDR3 totals 14 residues. DNA for the CDR3: TGTGCCAGCAGTTCGGGACAGGGCTTTTCTGGCTACACCTTC. Amino acids: CASSSGQGFSGYTF.

The CDR3 region is CATSRDLGSTNPTEAFF. DNA for the CDR3: TGTGCCACCAGCAGAGATCTGGGCTCCACCAACCCTACTGAAGCTTTCTTT. The rearrangement uses TRBV15 and TRBJ1-1; D gene ambiguous. The CDR3 covers 17 residues. V was cut by 0 bases and J by 5 bases, with 19 bases left in between. From germline, CDR1 is LNHNV and CDR2 YYDKDF (reference sequence). Variable domain in full (rest from reference TRBV15 and TRBJ1-1): DAMVIQNPRYQVTQFGKPVTLSCSQTLNHNVMYWYQQKSSQAPKLLFHYYDKDFNNEADTPDNFQSRRPNTSFCFLDIRSPGLGDTAMYLCATSRDLGSTNPTEAFFGQGTRLTVV.

V and J are TRBV7-9 and TRBJ1-4, with 8 bases aligning to TRBD1. The CDR3 is 16 amino acids. Per germline, CDR1 SEHNR and CDR2 FQNEAQ (reference sequence). J was trimmed by 8 bases and V by 6 bases; bases with no gene match: 14. The CDR3 DNA reads TGTGCCAGCAGTCCAGGCCAGGGGGCTGGAATCGAAAAACTGTTTTTT. Encoded protein: CASSPGQGAGIEKLFF.

The V gene is TRBV29-1, the J gene TRBJ2-1, with a tentative D call TRBD1 (5 bases). Trimming took 0 bases from V and 8 from J, leaving 17 bases between them. The CDR3 has 15 amino acids. Germline CDR1 SQVTM, CDR2 ANQGSEA. DNA for the CDR3: TGCAGCGTTGAAGAACAGGCTAGTAGGTTTCATGAGCAGTTCTTC. It codes for CSVEEQASRFHEQFF.

The chain combines TRBV9 with TRBJ2-2; D gene ambiguous. V was clipped by 0 bases and J by 5 bases, with 5 bases between them. The CDR3 has 13 amino acids. Germline-derived CDR1 and CDR2 are SGDLS and YYNGEE. The CDR3 bases are TGTGCCAGCAGCGTAGTCACAACCGGGGAGCTGTTTTTT. Protein: CASSVVTTGELFF.

The rearrangement uses TRBV10-3 and TRBJ1-1, with a tentative D call TRBD1 (5 bases). Trimming cost V 1 base and J 6 bases, with 12 bases left between them. Germline V gives CDR1 ENHRY, CDR2 SYGVKD. This CDR3 has 14 residues. The CDR3 loop reads CAISELESGPEAFF. The CDR3 DNA reads as TGTGCCATCAGTGAGTTAGAATCAGGGCCTGAAGCTTTCTTT.

This clone occurred once. The chain carries TRBV2 and TRBJ1-2; D remains ambiguous. CDR3 length equals 12 residues. Germline V gives CDR1 SNHLY, CDR2 FYNNEI. V was pared by 4 bases and J by 0 bases, with 3 bases between. The CDR3: CASSASNYGYTF. The CDR3 DNA sequence: TGTGCCAGCAGTGCGTCTAACTATGGCTACACCTTC.

V usage is TRBV7-2 and J usage is TRBJ1-2; D may be TRBD1 (6 bases). Germline V gene sequence: CDR1 SGHTA, CDR2 FQGNSA. The CDR3 runs 15 residues. Trimming cost V 1 base and J 3 bases, with 12 bases left between them. Here the CDR3 DNA reads TGTGCCAGCAGCTTAGATAGCCAGGGGTACTATGGCTACACCTTC. The encoded protein is CASSLDSQGYYGYTF. The full variable domain, with the rest looked up from reference TRBV7-2 and TRBJ1-2, is GAGVSQSPSNKVTEKGKDVELRCDPISGHTALYWYRQSLGQGLEFLIYFQGNSAPDKSGLPSDRFSAERTGGSVSTLTIQRTQQEDSAVYLCASSLDSQGYYGYTFGSGTRLTVV.

The chain employs TRBV18 and TRBJ2-5; 7 nucleotides align to TRBD1. The length of the CDR3 is 14 residues. The junction had 5 bases not matched to a gene; V was cut back by 5 bases and J by 2 bases. CDR1 and CDR2 (germline): KGHSH, LQKENI. The CDR3 coding sequence is TGTGCCAGCTCAATCTGGACAGGTCAAGAGACCCAGTACTTC. This gives the protein CASSIWTGQETQYF.

The chain combines TRBV6-2 or TRBV6-3 with TRBJ1-5; 9 nucleotides agree with TRBD1. V was clipped by 5 bases and J by 11 bases; unmatched bases: 13. This CDR3 spans 15 amino acids. Germline CDR1 reads MNHEY; CDR2 reads SVGEGT. The CDR3 DNA is TGTGCCAGCAGTAGATCCGGGACAGGGTTTCAAACCCAGCATTTT. Its translation: CASSRSGTGFQTQHF.

V usage is TRBV24-1 and J usage is TRBJ2-7, with D maybe TRBD1 (5 bases). CDR1 and CDR2 from the germline V gene are KGHDR and SFDVKD. This CDR3 spans 14 amino acids. V was trimmed by 5 bases and J by 4 bases, leaving 14 bases between them. Here the CDR3 DNA reads TGTGCCACCAGTGTATCCAGGGCGAGATACGAGCAGTACTTC. It translates to CATSVSRARYEQYF.

As to this clone: Other nucleotide sequences from this sample produce the same CDR3. V usage is TRBV27 and J usage is TRBJ2-7; TRBD2 aligns across 9 bases. J lost 2 bases, V lost 6 bases, and 2 bases had no gene match. Germline V CDR1 and CDR2: MNHEY, SMNVEV (reference sequence). The CDR3 spans 13 residues. The CDR3 reads CASRTSGPYEQYF. CDR3 bases: TGTGCCAGCAGGACTAGCGGACCCTACGAGCAGTACTTC.

The V call is TRBV6-6, the J call TRBJ1-2; no definite D call. Per the germline V gene, CDR1 is MNHNY and CDR2 is SVGAGI (reference sequence). Between the trimmed V and J ends, which lost 4 bases and 4 bases, there was a span of 13 bases. The CDR3 consists of 14 residues. CDR3 in DNA: TGTGCCAGCAGTTCCCGTGCCTACCCCTATGGCTACACCTTC. Translated: CASSSRAYPYGYTF.

V gene TRBV12-3 or TRBV12-4 combines with J gene TRBJ1-1, with a weak D call TRBD1 (6 bases). Trimming took 6 bases from V and 5 from J, leaving 13 bases between them. This CDR3 is 13 amino acids long. The CDR3 region is CASSFNRETEAFF. DNA for the CDR3: TGTGCCAGCAGCTTTAACAGGGAAACTGAAGCTTTCTTT.

This chain joins TRBV7-2 and TRBJ1-6; D is uncertain. The V gene lost 3 bases and the J gene lost 7 bases, with 4 bases spanning the gap. Germline V CDR1 and CDR2: SGHTA, FQGNSA. The CDR3 covers 12 residues. CDR3 amino acids: CASSFRNSPLHF. The CDR3 nucleotides read TGTGCCAGCAGCTTCAGGAATTCACCCCTCCACTTT.

This chain joins TRBV11-2 and TRBJ1-2; perhaps TRBD1 as D (6 bases). Trimming took 0 bases from V and 6 from J, leaving 11 bases between them. Germline V gene data show CDR1 as SGHAT and CDR2 as FQNNGV. The CDR3 runs 14 residues. CDR3 in amino acids: CASSLELWTDGYTF. CDR3 DNA sequence: TGTGCCAGCAGCTTAGAGTTATGGACAGATGGCTACACCTTC.

On this clone itself: In the same sample, other DNA sequences code for this CDR3. The chain carries TRBV9 and TRBJ2-2; 7 nucleotides align to TRBD1. The CDR3 consists of 15 residues. The junction had 3 bases not matched to a gene; V was cut back by 2 bases and J by 2 bases. The germline V gene has CDR1 SGDLS and CDR2 YYNGEE. The chain's CDR3 is CASSVGTANTGELFF. The CDR3 coding sequence is TGTGCCAGCAGCGTCGGGACAGCCAACACCGGGGAGCTGTTTTTT. The variable domain in full, completed from reference TRBV9 and TRBJ2-2, reads DSGVTQTPKHLITATGQRVTLRCSPRSGDLSVYWYQQSLDQGLQFLIQYYNGEERAKGNILERFSAQQFPDLHSELNLSSLELGDSALYFCASSVGTANTGELFFGEGSRLTVL.

The chain recombines TRBV5-1 with TRBJ2-1; 10 bases are shared with TRBD2. Germline-derived CDR1 and CDR2 are SGHRS and YFSETQ. There are 16 residues in the CDR3. V lost 0 bases to trimming and J lost 9 bases; unmatched junction nucleotides: 9. The CDR3 DNA is TGCGCCAGCAGCTTGGTTTCTAGCGGGGGAGCGATTGAGCAGTTCTTC. Translating gives CASSLVSSGGAIEQFF.

The V and J genes are TRBV29-1 and TRBJ2-7, with 8 positions matching TRBD2. The V gene's germline CDR1 is SQVTM and CDR2 ANQGSEA. The CDR3 consists of 16 residues. With V trimmed by 0 bases and J by 2 bases, 9 bases remained unmatched. For the CDR3, the DNA is TGCAGCGTTGAAGACGCTGGACTAGCCAAACCCTACGAGCAGTACTTC. Translated: CSVEDAGLAKPYEQYF.

Concerning this clone: Other DNA sequences in the same sample also yield this CDR3. The V call is TRBV7-2, the J call TRBJ2-7; TRBD2 matches 7 bases. The J segment lost 2 bases and the V segment lost 1 base, leaving 2 bases of the junction unmatched. This CDR3 region has 14 residues. CDR1 and CDR2 from the germline V gene are SGHTA and FQGNSA. CDR3 residues: CASSLGAGAYEQYF. Written as DNA, the CDR3 is TGTGCCAGCAGCTTAGGTGCGGGAGCCTACGAGCAGTACTTC.